This T cell receptor (beta chain) was profiled in a study of siplizumab effects on memory and regulatory T cells. Notes on the study in general: Where siplizumab was present, mappable alloreactive CD4+ clones averaged roughly 72% Treg-derived, compared with 25% to 30% in controls.

Using immunoSEQ multiplex PCR, the repertoire was profiled, and TCRdb retains in-frame clones only, with some absent. Among over 12,000 clones listed, almost 50% were seen once. Notes on this clone: Its specificity is not known.

Cells of the mixed lymphocyte reaction were cocultured at 37 degrees C for around six days. Germline V CDR1 and CDR2: ENHRY, SYGVKD. The V end was cut by 5 bases, the J end by 4 bases, with 7 bases between. This CDR3 has 12 residues. Sequencing was done on a sample of CFSE-low (dividing) CD4+ T cells sorted from an allogeneic mixed lymphocyte reaction. The sequence was collected from a human donor in good health; the cells came from an allogeneic mixed lymphocyte reaction. The rearrangement joins TRBV10-3 to TRBJ2-3; possible D gene TRBD1, 5 bases. CDR3 in amino acids: CAISLTADTQYF. The CDR3, as DNA: TGTGCCATCAGTTTGACAGCAGATACGCAGTATTTT.